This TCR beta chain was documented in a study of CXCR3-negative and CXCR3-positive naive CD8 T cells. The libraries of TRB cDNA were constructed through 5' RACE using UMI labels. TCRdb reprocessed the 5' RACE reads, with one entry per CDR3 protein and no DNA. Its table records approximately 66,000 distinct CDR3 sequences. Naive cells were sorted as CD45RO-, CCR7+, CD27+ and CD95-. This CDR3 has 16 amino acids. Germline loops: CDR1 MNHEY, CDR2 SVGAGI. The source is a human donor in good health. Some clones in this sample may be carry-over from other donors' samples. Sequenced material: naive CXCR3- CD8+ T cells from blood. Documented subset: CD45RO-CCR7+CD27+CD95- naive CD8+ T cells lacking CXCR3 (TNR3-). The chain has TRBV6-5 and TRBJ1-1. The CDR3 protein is CASSLSQVGVDTEAFF.